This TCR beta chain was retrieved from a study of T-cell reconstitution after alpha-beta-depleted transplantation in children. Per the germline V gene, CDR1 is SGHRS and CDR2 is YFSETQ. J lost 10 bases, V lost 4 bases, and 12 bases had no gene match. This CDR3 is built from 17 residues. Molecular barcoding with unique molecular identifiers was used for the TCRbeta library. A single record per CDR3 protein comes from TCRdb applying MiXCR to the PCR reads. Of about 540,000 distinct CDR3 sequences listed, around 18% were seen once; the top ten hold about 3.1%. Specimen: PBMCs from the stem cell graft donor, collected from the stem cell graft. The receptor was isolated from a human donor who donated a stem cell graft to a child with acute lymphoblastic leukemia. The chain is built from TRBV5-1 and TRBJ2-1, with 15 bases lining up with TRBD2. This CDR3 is CASSLTPGLAGGEEQFF. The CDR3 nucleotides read TGCGCCAGCAGCCTCACACCGGGACTAGCGGGAGGCGAGGAGCAGTTCTTC. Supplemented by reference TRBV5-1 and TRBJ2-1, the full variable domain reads KAGVTQTPRYLIKTRGQQVTLSCSPISGHRSVSWYQQTPGQGLQFLFEYFSETQRNKGNFPGRFSGRQFSNSRSEMNVSTLELGDSALYLCASSLTPGLAGGEEQFFGPGTRLTVL.